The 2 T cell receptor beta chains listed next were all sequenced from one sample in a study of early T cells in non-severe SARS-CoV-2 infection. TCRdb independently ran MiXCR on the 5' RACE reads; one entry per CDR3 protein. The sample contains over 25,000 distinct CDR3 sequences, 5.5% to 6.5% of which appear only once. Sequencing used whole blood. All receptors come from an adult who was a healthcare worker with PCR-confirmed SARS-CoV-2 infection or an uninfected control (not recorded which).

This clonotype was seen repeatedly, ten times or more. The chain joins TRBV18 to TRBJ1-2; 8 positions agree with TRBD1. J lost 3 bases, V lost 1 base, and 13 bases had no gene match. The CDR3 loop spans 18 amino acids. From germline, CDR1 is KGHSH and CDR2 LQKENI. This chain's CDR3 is CASSPRVQGAVKDYGYTF. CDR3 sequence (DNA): TGTGCCAGCTCACCACGAGTCCAGGGGGCGGTTAAGGACTATGGCTACACCTTC.

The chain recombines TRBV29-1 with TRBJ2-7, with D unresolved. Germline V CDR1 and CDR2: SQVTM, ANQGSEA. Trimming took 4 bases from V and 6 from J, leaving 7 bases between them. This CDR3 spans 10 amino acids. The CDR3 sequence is CSVVTLEQYF. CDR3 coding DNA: TGCAGCGTTGTTACACTCGAGCAGTACTTC.